These 18 T cell receptor delta chains originate from one sample sequenced in a study of γδ T cells in repeated Plasmodium falciparum infection. Gammadelta T cells were flow-sorted from PBMC into Vgamma9/Vdelta2+ and Vdelta2-negative populations for bulk analysis. TCRdb re-called the multiplex PCR reads using CATT. The repertoire holds 50,000 to 65,000 delta-chain clones, with approximately 1.7% as singletons. What was sequenced was gamma-delta T cells from blood. The receptors were gathered from a pool of human donors (malaria-infected and uninfected, not separated).

This clone was picked up a small number of times. A far larger clone is just one base off, so this is likely a read error. The same CDR3 is also encoded by other DNA sequences in this sample. The rearrangement joins TRDV1 to TRDJ1; 10 bases line up with TRDD3. The J gene is not listed in TCRdb, so it was assigned here from a DNA match to germline. V was pared by 3 bases and J by 2 bases, with 27 bases of the junction left unmatched. This CDR3 comprises 23 residues. Germline lookup yields CDR1 TSWWSYY and CDR2 QGS. The CDR3 sequence is CALGDWGLPRMWGGGYLTDKLIF. DNA of the CDR3: TGTGCTCTTGGGGACTGGGGGCTACCACGTATGTGGGGTGGGGGATACCTGACCGATAAACTCATCTTT.

To note about this clone: Only one base separates this from a far larger clonotype, so it likely reflects a read error. Other nucleotide sequences from this sample produce the same CDR3. The chain joins TRDV2 to TRDJ3; 13 nucleotides agree with TRDD3. TCRdb gives no J gene; it was assigned here by matching the DNA to germline. The germline V gene has CDR1 GEAIGNYY and CDR2 EKD. There are 21 residues in the CDR3. For the CDR3, the DNA is TGTGCTTGTGCCGCTACTGGGGGATACGCTCGGAGTTCCTGGGACACCCGACAGATGTTTTTC. Its translation is CACAATGGYARSSWDTRQMFF.

As regards this clone: This likely traces to a read error, being one base from a far larger clone. The sample contains more than one DNA sequence encoding this CDR3. There is no J gene call, but TRDV1 is given as the V gene; TRDD3 is the table's D call, not checked against the DNA. Germline V lookup: CDR1 TSWWSYY, CDR2 QGS. The CDR3 contains 25 residues. CDR3 sequence (DNA): TGTGCTCTTGGGGAACGAAGACCCTTCCCCATATACCCTCTATATGGGGGGCAGTCCACCGATAAACTCATCTTC. Amino acids: CALGERRPFPIYPLYGGQSTDKLIF.

This clone was seen many times. TCRdb's protein, taken from a much larger clone, differs from this DNA's translation at residue 3, likely owing to a read error; the protein displayed comes from the DNA. The CDR3 is CAPGERKGAQYTDKLIF. The CDR3 bases are TGTGCTCCTGGGGAACGCAAGGGAGCCCAGTACACCGATAAACTCATCTTT. V gene TRDV1 combines with J gene TRDJ1, with D perhaps TRDD3 (6 bases). CDR1 and CDR2 (germline): TSWWSYY, QGS. The CDR3 covers 17 residues.

Points on this clone: A far larger clone lies a single base away; this is likely a read error. The same CDR3 is also encoded by other DNA sequences in this sample. The genes are TRDV2 and TRDJ1, with 9 bases fitting TRDD3. Assignment of the J gene here rests on matching the DNA to germline, because TCRdb gives none. This CDR3 comprises 20 residues. From germline, CDR1 is GEAIGNYY and CDR2 EKD. The CDR3 protein is CACDTVLPGGSPQYTDKLIF. CDR3 nucleotide sequence: TGCGCCTGTGACACCGTCCTCCCTGGGGGATCCCCTCAGTACACCGATAAACTCATCTTT.

Comment on this clone: The protein TCRdb lists belongs to a much larger clone and differs from this DNA's translation at residues 18 and 26, which points to a read error; the protein shown is made from the DNA. V gene TRDV1 combines with J gene TRDJ1; 7 bases are shared with TRDD3. Per germline, CDR1 TSWWSYY and CDR2 QGS. The CDR3 contains 28 residues. DNA of the CDR3: TGTGCTCTTGGGGAACGAAAGGACGAAAGGGGAAAGTCCCTACGTATTCCTGGGGGGGGATGGTCGGTCGATAAACCCATCTTT. Amino acid sequence: CALGERKDERGKSLRIPGGGWSVDKPIF.

This clone is classed as medium-sized. The identical CDR3 is also encoded by other nucleotide sequences in the sample. This chain links TRDV1 with TRDJ1, with 11 bases matching TRDD3. CDR3 length: 18 amino acids. Germline assignment: CDR1 TSWWSYY and CDR2 QGS. The V gene end was trimmed by 0 bases and the J gene end by 0 bases; junction bases not matched to a gene: 6. The CDR3 DNA reads TGTGCTCTTGGGGAACTTTACTGGGGGATAAGGTACACCGATAAACTCATCTTT. This codes for CALGELYWGIRYTDKLIF.

There are many counts of this clone. The chain employs TRDV1 and TRDJ1, with 12 bases matching TRDD3. CDR1 is TSWWSYY and CDR2 is QGS in the germline V gene. The J segment lost 3 bases and the V segment lost 0 bases, leaving 29 bases of the junction unmatched. There are 25 residues in the CDR3. CDR3 in amino acids: CALGELVIVFPYYLGDTGEADKLIF. CDR3 in DNA: TGTGCTCTTGGGGAACTAGTAATTGTCTTTCCCTACTATCTGGGGGATACGGGGGAGGCCGATAAACTCATCTTT.

A remark on this clone: This DNA translates differently at residue 12 from the TCRdb protein, which is that of a much larger clone; a read error is likely, and the protein shown is the DNA's own translation. The chain recombines TRDV1 with TRDJ1; 11 bases are a match to TRDD3. No J segment appears in TCRdb, so it was assigned here by matching the sequence to germline. The V gene end was trimmed by 4 bases and the J gene end by 0 bases; junction bases not matched to a gene: 25. Germline CDR1 reads TSWWSYY; CDR2 reads QGS. The CDR3 has 23 amino acids. The CDR3 bases are TGTGCTCTTGGGGGACCAATTCCCCTACTTGTAAGCTGGGGGATACCGTACACCGATAAACTCATCTTT. It codes for CALGGPIPLLVSWGIPYTDKLIF.

A word on this clone: The protein in TCRdb stems from a much larger clone and differs at residue 4 from this DNA's translation, likely a read error; here the protein is translated from the DNA. The chain is built from TRDV3 and TRDJ1; the match to TRDD2 covers 9 bases. The CDR3 length is 19 residues. CDR1 is TVYSNPD and CDR2 is GDNSRS in the germline V gene (reference sequence). V gave up 5 bases and J gave up 2 bases; unmatched junction bases: 24. Written as DNA, the CDR3 is TGTGCCCCGAATGGCCTTCCTACGAAGGCGACTGGCGGGACCGATAAACTCATCTTT. Protein sequence: CAPNGLPTKATGGTDKLIF.

Points on this clone: The TCRdb protein, from a much larger clone, departs from this DNA's translation at residue 17, likely by read error; the protein shown derives from the DNA. For the V gene the call is TRDV1; the J gene has no call; the tabulated D call, TRDD3, remains unverified against the DNA. The CDR3 totals 18 residues. Germline V gives CDR1 TSWWSYY, CDR2 QGS. The CDR3 region has the DNA TGTGCTCTTGGGGAACAACTACGATGGGGATCGTACACCGATAAACTCACCTTT. Its protein product is CALGEQLRWGSYTDKLTF.

This clone has ten or more counts. TCRdb assigns this DNA the protein of a much larger clone, which departs from its translation at residue 3; this likely reflects a read error, and the protein shown comes from translating the DNA. The V gene is TRDV2, the J gene TRDJ1, with TRDD2 identical over 9 bases. CDR1 and CDR2 (germline): GEAIGNYY, EKD. The CDR3 consists of 14 residues. In DNA form, the CDR3 reads TGTGCCCGTGACCTCCTTCCTACTACCGATAAACTCATCTTT. Its protein is CARDLLPTTDKLIF.

This clone was recorded a few times. The protein TCRdb lists belongs to a much larger clone and differs from this DNA's translation at residue 13, which points to a read error; the protein shown is made from the DNA. This chain links TRDV3 with TRDJ1, with no clear D. Germline CDR1 is TVYSNPD and CDR2 is GDNSRS (reference sequence). There are 17 residues in the CDR3. This chain's CDR3 is CAFNPIRTTPYTGKLIF. The CDR3 DNA sequence: TGTGCCTTTAATCCCATCCGGACAACCCCGTACACCGGTAAACTCATCTTT.

This clone was seen ten or more times. This likely stems from a read error, as it lies one base from a far larger clone. Other DNA sequences of this sample code for an identical CDR3. The J gene is TRDJ1, the V gene TRDV1, with D possibly being TRDD3 (5 bases). Germline lookup yields CDR1 TSWWSYY and CDR2 QGS. This CDR3 spans 14 amino acids. The CDR3 region is CALVPVGRTDKLIF. CDR3 coding DNA: TGTGCCCTGGTCCCTGTGGGGAGGACCGATAAACTCATCTTT.

This clone was detected ten times or more. Only one base separates this from a far larger clonotype, so it likely reflects a read error. Other nucleotide sequences in the sample specify the same CDR3. The rearrangement joins TRDV2 to TRDJ1; 10 bases are shared with TRDD3. The germline CDR1 and CDR2 sequences are GEAIGNYY and EKD. This CDR3 region has 17 residues. The CDR3 nucleotides are TGTGCCTGTGACACCGTAGGGGGATACGCGGATCCCGATAAGCTCATCTTT. This codes for CACDTVGGYADPDKLIF.

With regard to this clone: This likely came from a read error, as a far larger clone is one base away. The identical CDR3 is also encoded by other nucleotide sequences in the sample. No J gene was assigned, while the V gene was called as TRDV2; the tabulated D call, TRDD3, remains unverified against the DNA. The length of the CDR3 is 18 residues. CDR1 and CDR2 (germline): GEAIGNYY, EKD. The CDR3 sequence: CACDTVKRDTSLGDKLIF. CDR3 nucleotides: TGTGCCTGTGACACCGTGAAGAGGGATACGTCTTTGGGCGATAAACTTATCTTT.

This clone has a handful of counts. It differs at one base from a far larger clone, so likely a read error. The same CDR3 also results from other DNA sequences found in this sample. J is TRDJ1 and V is TRDV1; TRDD2 aligns across 7 bases. Germline assignment: CDR1 TSWWSYY and CDR2 QGS. CDR3 length: 17 residues. Here the CDR3 reads CALGEGYLPEYTDKLIF. In nucleotides, the CDR3 is TGTGCCCTTGGGGAAGGGTACCTTCCTGAGTACACCGATAAACTCATCTTT.

On this clone: The protein TCRdb gives is from a much larger clone and does not agree with this DNA's translation at residue 17, likely a read error; the protein shown here comes from the DNA. V is TRDV1 and J is TRDJ1, with no clear D. This CDR3 spans 20 amino acids. Germline CDR1 is TSWWSYY and CDR2 is QGS. CDR3 sequence: CALGELLWEHTGSSVDELIF. CDR3 sequence (DNA): TGTGCTCTTGGGGAACTTTTGTGGGAGCATACCGGCTCCTCGGTCGATGAACTCATCTTT.